This T cell receptor beta chain was profiled in a study of T cell responses to AZD1222 COVID-19 vaccine (dated by TCRdb to about 2021). With regard to the full study: AZD1222 recipients given second doses at about 4 weeks or at about 12 weeks were pooled, since spike-specific TCR depth and breadth were not found to differ between the two schedules. A total of 230 or so trial participants underwent TCR sequencing, of whom approximately 210 received two doses of AZD1222 and some 25 received two doses of the MenACWY control vaccine. Trial participants were enrolled by age into 18-55, 56-69 and 70-plus year subgroups, with about 150, 28 and 57 TCR-sequenced participants respectively.

From cysteine to phenylalanine, the CDR3 is 15 amino acids long. Of the read, only the CDR3 DNA is kept; its 45 bases are in frame from base 1. Reading the germline V gene (reference sequence) gives CDR1 SGHNT and CDR2 YYREEE. V was cut back by 0 bases and J by 5 bases, leaving a gap of 14 bases between them. In regard to this clone: Its antigen is unknown. Nothing much larger sits one base from this clone, and base qualities are not available.

Interpreted using the paper, the time point label stands for: baseline before first vaccination. Samples from vaccinated people were obtained from the UK trials COV001 and COV002, which included a single-blind randomized controlled phase 2/3 trial of AZD1222 (ChAdOx1 nCoV-19) in healthy adults. For TCRbeta chain sequencing, PBMC samples from trial participants were taken at day 0 and at day 28 after the second dose. Paper-wide results and their limitations: The 56-69-year group was small, and its depth increase did not reach significance, likely because of low power. After two AZD1222 doses, spike-specific TCR breadth and depth were significantly higher than at day 0 and than in MenACWY recipients. Only a handful of AZD1222 recipients were SARS-CoV-2 seropositive at baseline, limiting conclusions about previously exposed vaccinees. CD4 TCRs associated with the vaccine covered the entire spike protein, and the dominant responses were in regions 160-218 and 743-854. Reportedly, close to half of the unique spike-specific TCRs recognized epitopes lying outside the regions that are mutated in the B.1.351 and B.1.1.7 variants. Participants were mostly white British and included more females than males, and it was suggested by the authors that clonal diversity may have been underestimated. No day 14 peak-response samples were available, so repertoires were characterized only after the peak T cell response.

The CDR3 regions of human TCRbeta chains were subjected to immunosequencing. As for the authors' bioinformatics: Repertoire TCRs were matched against a reference library of SARS-CoV-2-specific TCRs generated with the MIRA antigen-specificity platform. Breadth was defined as the fraction of unique TCRs that were SARS-CoV-2-associated, and depth was defined as the fraction of total T cells that were SARS-CoV-2-associated. Using the MIRA data, each spike-specific TCR was assigned both to the spike region to which the TCR was reactive and to a CD4 or CD8 class. Log10-transformed breadth and depth values were compared by one-way ANOVA with Sidak's multiple comparisons tests. TCRdb took this table from immuneACCESS and kept in-frame rearrangements with V and J called. Such tables lack part of the clones; where checked against another copy, unresolved V genes explain under half of the gap, and the rest is unexplained. The DNA gave D and trimming, while V, J and clone size come from that table. For this sample the table gives around 160,000 clones, of which roughly 90% were detected only once. Roughly 5.5% of the sample rests with the top ten.

This chain joins TRBV5-4 to TRBJ2-5; the best D guess is TRBD1, with 5 bases matching. Here the sequenced sample was peripheral blood, taken on day 0 of AZD1222 vaccination. The source is an adult in good health. The DNA sequence is as follows: TGTGCCAGCAGCTTGGAGGGGCCTTTGGGGGAGACCCAGTACTTC. This codes for CASSLEGPLGETQYF.